These T cell receptor beta chains were read from a single sample in a study of early T cells in non-severe SARS-CoV-2 infection. TCRdb processed the 5' RACE reads anew with MiXCR; each CDR3 protein has one entry. The sample carries about 100,000 distinct CDR3 sequences, approximately 12% recorded once. The sequenced sample consisted of whole blood. These receptors were taken from an adult who was a healthcare worker with PCR-confirmed SARS-CoV-2 infection or an uninfected control (not recorded which). The CDR3 runs from the conserved cysteine through the conserved F or W. D genes are given only for firm matches.

j_gene	v_gene	d_gene	CDR3aa
TRBJ2-5	TRBV5-1	.	CASSLESTQETQYF
TRBJ1-6	TRBV9	.	CASSVASSTSPLHF
TRBJ1-2	TRBV10-3	TRBD1	CAIGTGVGYTF
TRBJ2-1	TRBV7-9	TRBD2	CASSPGTASGRLGEQFF
TRBJ2-5	TRBV21-1	.	CASRRRKETQYF
TRBJ2-1	TRBV5-6	.	CASSLSQRLNEQFF
TRBJ2-3	TRBV6-2/TRBV6-3	TRBD2	CASSYRLAGDVDTQYF
TRBJ1-6	TRBV2	TRBD1	CASRPDRGSYNSPLHF
TRBJ2-5	TRBV23-1	.	CAIPRGLAVPYQETQYF
TRBJ2-5	TRBV28	TRBD2	CASSLNWASGRAVIETQYF
TRBJ2-5	TRBV20-1	.	CSARDFQETQYF
TRBJ2-1	TRBV4-1	.	CASSPFLYNEQFF
TRBJ2-3	TRBV2	.	CASRGSVLDTQYF
TRBJ1-5	TRBV19	.	CASSTRTAYSNQPQHF
TRBJ1-1	TRBV5-1	.	CASSLETGAEAFF
TRBJ2-7	TRBV6-5	TRBD2	CASSYASHPGLAGDYEQYF
TRBJ2-1	TRBV29-1	.	CSVGYSNEQFF